This TCR beta chain was observed in a study of T cell responses to AZD1222 COVID-19 vaccine. Points from the study as a whole: None of the repertoires were sampled until the peak T cell response had passed. Spike was spanned by vaccine-associated CD4 TCRs, which were dominant at 160-218 and 743-854. Spike-specific TCR breadth and depth grew following two AZD1222 doses. Reports say nearly half of spike-specific TCRs go after unmutated variant regions.

Sequenced by immunoSEQ multiplex PCR; TCRdb stores in-frame clones only, minus some. The table shows some 100,000 clones, with roughly 89% occurring only once. From germline, CDR1 is ENHRY and CDR2 SYGVKD. The V end lost 9 bases, the J end lost 0 bases, and 12 bases lay between the germline ends. The CDR3 spans 14 residues. In regard to this clone: Its cognate antigen is unknown.

The input for sequencing was peripheral blood, taken on day 0 of AZD1222 vaccination. The genes are TRBV10-3 and TRBJ1-3; weak D call: TRBD1 (5 bases). The TCR originated in an adult in good health. The CDR3 loop is CAIRQTYSGNTIYF. In DNA, the CDR3 is TGTGCCATAAGACAGACCTACTCTGGAAACACCATATATTTT.